The source of this T cell receptor (beta chain) is a study of T cell changes during pregnancy in multiple sclerosis. The method was immunoSEQ multiplex PCR; TCRdb's version includes in-frame clones alone and lacks a portion of them. The sample has under 70,000 clones; roughly 91% are singletons. This clone was recorded once. The CDR3 consists of 14 residues. Trimming shortened V by 6 bases and J by 8 bases, and 19 bases separated the two germline ends. Germline V CDR1 and CDR2: SEHNR, FQNEAQ (reference sequence). The rearrangement joins TRBV7-9 to TRBJ1-2; weak D call: TRBD1 (5 bases). This sample comprised peripheral blood, obtained after pregnancy. The receptor's source is a female donor in good health, enrolled as a control in a pregnancy study. CDR3 coding DNA: TGTGCCAGCAGACCAACCCTTGGGACTGACGGCTACACCTTC. Its translation: CASRPTLGTDGYTF.